This passage covers 20 T cell receptor beta chains from one sample sequenced in a study of T cells in Graves' hyperthyroidism and ophthalmopathy. RNA transcripts yielded amplified TCR beta CDR3 regions. A first-round RT-PCR of the TCR CDR3 used the HTBI primer set. One entry per CDR3 protein results from TCRdb running MiXCR on the multiplex PCR reads. The repertoire includes hundreds of thousands of distinct CDR3 sequences, 14% of them detected once, and around 9.6% sits in the top ten. Material for sequencing was blood. These receptors all stem from a woman aged 18-29 years with Graves' hyperthyroidism.

The rearrangement joins TRBV27 to TRBJ2-1; 16 nucleotides match TRBD2. This CDR3 region has 15 residues. Trimming took 6 bases from V and 12 from J; bases not matched to a gene: 8. Germline V gene lookup returns CDR1 MNHEY and CDR2 SMNVEV (reference sequence). The CDR3 nucleotides read TGTGCCAGCAGATCAGGGACTAGCGGGAGGGTGGGGCAGTTCTTC. Protein: CASRSGTSGRVGQFF.

The V gene is TRBV15, the J gene TRBJ2-4; the match to TRBD1 covers 7 bases. Per the germline V gene, CDR1 is LNHNV and CDR2 is YYDKDF (reference sequence). The CDR3 spans 12 residues. The ends lost 6 bases at V and 8 bases at J; junction bases unmatched: 4. CDR3 in DNA: TGTGCCACCAGTGAAACAGGGGACATTCAGTACTTC. Translated, it gives CATSETGDIQYF.

Regarding this clonotype: Being one base from a much bigger clone, this may be a read error. The chain joins TRBV28 to TRBJ1-4; D is unclear. The CDR3 length is 13 residues. V was trimmed by 10 bases and J by 8 bases, leaving 17 bases between them. The germline gives CDR1 MDHEN, CDR2 SYDVKM. CDR3 loop: CATGSLIGEKLFF. The DNA of the CDR3 is TGTGCCACCGGGTCTCTCATTGGGGAAAAACTGTTTTTT.

This clonotype occurred many times. The V and J genes are TRBV29-1 and TRBJ2-1; D is unresolved. Germline CDR1 reads SQVTM; CDR2 reads ANQGSEA. CDR3 length: 14 residues. V was trimmed by 1 base and J by 6 bases, leaving 13 bases between them. As DNA, the CDR3 is TGCAGCGTTGAAGGGGATAGAATTCCCAATGAGCAGTTCTTC. It specifies CSVEGDRIPNEQFF.

This clonotype was seen a few times. The rearrangement links TRBV6-1 to TRBJ2-7, with D possibly matching TRBD2 (6 bases). Trimming cost V 5 bases and J 5 bases, with 22 bases left between them. Germline V CDR1 and CDR2: MNHNS, SASEGT. The CDR3 sequence is 16 residues long. CDR3 loop: CASSLQTGLAADEQYF. The CDR3, as DNA: TGTGCCAGCAGTTTACAAACGGGACTCGCGGCGGACGAGCAGTACTTC.

Points on this clonotype: Lacking the conserved final phenylalanine or tryptophan, this CDR3 likely reflects a read error. The chain links TRBV3-1 to TRBJ1-1; no firm D call. The CDR3 spans 13 residues. In germline, CDR1 is LGHDT, CDR2 YNNKEL (reference sequence). V lost 4 bases, J lost 1 base, and 7 bases lay in between. The CDR3 region is CASSLGSNTEAFS. Here the CDR3 DNA reads TGTGCCAGCAGCCTCGGTTCGAACACTGAAGCTTTCTCT.

This clonotype was found many times. The chain is built from TRBV6-1 and TRBJ1-3; D unclear. The ends were cut back, 5 bases at V and 0 bases at J, with 14 bases in the middle. This CDR3 comprises 16 residues. Germline CDR1 and CDR2: MNHNS and SASEGT. In nucleotides, the CDR3 is TGTGCCAGCAGTTTGACCCGACGGTACTCTGGAAACACCATATATTTT. This translates into CASSLTRRYSGNTIYF.

Only a few counts were recorded for this clonotype. This sequence joins TRBV27 and TRBJ2-7; 8 nucleotides align to TRBD2. CDR1 and CDR2 from the germline V gene are MNHEY and SMNVEV (reference sequence). This CDR3 is 16 amino acids long. Trimming took 5 bases from V and 4 from J; bases not matched to a gene: 13. The CDR3 sequence: CASSSIKGLGIYEQYF. The CDR3 DNA is TGTGCCAGCAGTAGCATTAAGGGACTAGGTATTTACGAGCAGTACTTC.

The chain carries TRBV5-4 and TRBJ1-2; 8 bases map to TRBD1. Per the germline V gene, CDR1 is SGHNT and CDR2 is YYREEE (reference sequence). Trimming took 4 bases from V and 2 from J; bases not matched to a gene: 4. The CDR3 totals 14 residues. The CDR3 protein is CASSPQGVNYGYTF. CDR3 bases: TGTGCCAGCAGCCCACAGGGGGTGAACTATGGCTACACCTTC.

V and J are TRBV4-1 and TRBJ2-5, with a possible D match to TRBD1 (6 bases). The CDR3 consists of 15 residues. V was cut by 4 bases and J by 4 bases, with 16 bases left in between. Germline V gene lookup returns CDR1 MGHRA and CDR2 YSYEKL. CDR3: CASSPPMGAGETQYF. For the CDR3, the DNA is TGCGCCAGCAGCCCGCCCATGGGGGCCGGAGAGACCCAGTACTTC.

The rearrangement joins TRBV9 to TRBJ2-2, with TRBD2 matching over 15 bases. The CDR3 is 18 residues long. CDR1 is SGDLS and CDR2 is YYNGEE in the germline V gene. Trimming at V came to 4 bases and at J to 3 bases, leaving 7 bases not matched to a gene. The DNA of the CDR3 is TGTGCCAGCAGCCATCCTCGGACTAGCGGGAGGGACACCGGGGAGCTGTTTTTT. Translated: CASSHPRTSGRDTGELFF.

This clonotype was counted many times. The chain's CDR3 is CASSGVWTGSLNQETQYF. The CDR3 DNA is TGTGCCAGCAGCGGGGTCTGGACAGGGAGTTTAAATCAAGAGACCCAGTACTTC. The J gene is TRBJ2-5, the V gene TRBV13, with 8 bases aligning to TRBD1. This CDR3 is 18 amino acids long. With 5 bases clipped from V and 2 bases from J, the junction kept 16 bases outside the gene matches. Looked up from germline, CDR1 is PRHDT and CDR2 is FYEKMQ (reference sequence).

This clonotype occurred a few times. The rearrangement links TRBV2 to TRBJ2-5, with D possibly TRBD1 on 5 matching bases. Germline CDR1 is SNHLY and CDR2 is FYNNEI. V was shortened by 1 base and J by 5 bases, with 8 bases between the two germline ends. There are 13 residues in the CDR3. The CDR3 DNA reads as TGTGCCAGCAGTGAAGGGGCAGGGGAGACCCAGTACTTC. Amino acids: CASSEGAGETQYF.

This clonotype was counted many times. V is TRBV13 and J is TRBJ2-1; D is possibly TRBD1 or TRBD2 (6 bases each). The CDR3 loop spans 15 amino acids. The V gene's germline CDR1 is PRHDT and CDR2 FYEKMQ (reference sequence). Trimming took off 5 bases at V and 2 bases at J, with 13 bases between the two ends. The CDR3 reads CASSRGGGPYNEQFF. The CDR3 coding sequence is TGTGCCAGCAGCCGGGGTGGGGGGCCCTACAATGAGCAGTTCTTC.

The chain links TRBV20-1 to TRBJ1-4, with TRBD1 matching over 7 bases. The CDR3 runs 13 residues. Germline V gives CDR1 DFQATT, CDR2 SNEGSKA (reference sequence). V shed 5 bases and J 7 bases; nucleotides not matched to a gene: 7. CDR3 bases: TGCAGTGCTTCAGACAGGGAAATTGAAAAACTGTTTTTT. Its protein product is CSASDREIEKLFF.

This clonotype has a handful of counts. The CDR3 spells CSVEWSETSTDTQYF. The CDR3 DNA follows: TGCAGCGTTGAATGGTCGGAAACTAGCACAGATACGCAGTATTTT. The V gene is TRBV29-1, the J gene TRBJ2-3, with D unclear. The CDR3 spans 15 residues. Looked up from germline, CDR1 is SQVTM and CDR2 is ANQGSEA. Trimming removed 2 bases from V and 0 bases from J, with 12 bases in between.

This clonotype was recorded many times. The rearrangement joins TRBV5-1 to TRBJ2-1; D is possibly TRBD1 (6 bases). The V and J ends lost 2 bases and 4 bases respectively, with 13 bases between them. This CDR3 contains 15 residues. The germline V gene encodes CDR1 SGHRS and CDR2 YFSETQ. CDR3 sequence: CASSFRQGWYNEQFF. The CDR3 DNA follows: TGCGCCAGCAGCTTTAGGCAGGGGTGGTACAATGAGCAGTTCTTC.

This clonotype was seen repeatedly, ten times or more. The chain uses TRBV4-1 and TRBJ2-7; 13 positions agree with TRBD2. The germline V gene encodes CDR1 MGHRA and CDR2 YSYEKL. The CDR3 consists of 16 residues. V was clipped by 1 base and J by 4 bases; unmatched bases: 4. The CDR3 is CASSQVGTSGIYEQYF. The CDR3 DNA reads TGCGCCAGCAGCCAAGTTGGGACTAGCGGGATATACGAGCAGTACTTC.

This clonotype occurred many times. The chain carries TRBV11-2 and TRBJ1-2; 8 bases align to TRBD1. V trimming: 5 bases; J trimming: 2 bases; junction bases outside the gene matches: 7. The length of the CDR3 is 15 residues. From germline, CDR1 is SGHAT and CDR2 FQNNGV. CDR3 loop: CASSTTGGFNYGYTF. The CDR3 region has the DNA TGTGCCAGCAGCACAACAGGGGGATTCAACTATGGCTACACCTTC.

The V gene is TRBV28, the J gene TRBJ2-1; the match to TRBD2 covers 9 bases. Per germline, CDR1 MDHEN and CDR2 SYDVKM. The V gene end was trimmed by 3 bases and the J gene end by 9 bases; junction bases not matched to a gene: 15. CDR3 size: 17 residues. The CDR3 coding sequence is TGTGCCAGCAGTTTGGGGGGGGGGACTAGCCGGCTTGGTGAGCAGTTCTTC. Protein: CASSLGGGTSRLGEQFF.